This T cell receptor (beta chain) appears in the sequencing data of a study of cytomegalovirus exposure and HLA in healthy donors. Points from the study as a whole: Highly shared variants forming one cluster were likely a sequencing artifact. An analysis that was carried out later associated approximately 17,000 TCR beta sequences with HLA alleles at 0.05 false discovery rate.

Turning to this clone: Its antigen remains unknown.

60 Vbeta and 13 Jbeta primers were used in PCR. Assay used: immunoSEQ multiplex PCR; TCRdb lists only in-frame clones, some missing. The sample shows some 190,000 clones, over 80% of them seen only once. This TCR was recovered from a man aged 25 to 45 in good health and CMV-seronegative. Sequenced sample: PBMCs.

CDR3 sequence: CASSSIGTGPTGELFF. The CDR3 DNA reads as TGTGCCAGCAGCTCAATCGGGACAGGGCCCACCGGGGAGCTGTTTTTT. The chain links TRBV11-3 to TRBJ2-2; 9 bases fit TRBD1. J lost 4 bases, V lost 4 bases, and 7 bases had no gene match. CDR3 size: 16 residues. Germline V gene lookup returns CDR1 SGHNT and CDR2 YENEEA. Full variable domain (remainder filled in from reference TRBV11-3 and TRBJ2-2): EAGVVQSPRYKIIEKKQPVAFWCNPISGHNTLYWYLQNLGQGPELLIRYENEEAVDDSQLPKDRFSAERLKGVDSTLKIQPAELGDSAVYLCASSSIGTGPTGELFFGEGSRLTVL.